This entry is about one TCR beta chain. These data are taken from a study of blood T cell repertoires in COVID-19. Study in general: T cells, B-cell-depleted T cells, or PBMCs provided the cDNA or gDNA that served as material.

In germline, CDR1 is SGHTS, CDR2 YDEGEE. The V gene lost 1 base and the J gene lost 5 bases, with 16 bases spanning the gap. The CDR3 has 16 residues. Residents of 24 US areas, aged about 18 to 95 years, made up the participants. Original analysis: Using reference gene primer amplification, nucleated cell counts were estimated. The protocol was immunoSEQ multiplex PCR, while the TCRdb copy is restricted to in-frame clones and leaves out a portion. From that table come the V and J calls and clone size; the DNA was used to work out D and trimming. The data contain about 230,000 clones, roughly 90% of them singletons.

The sequencing input was PBMCs or T cells enriched from blood (not recorded which). The chain combines TRBV5-8 with TRBJ2-1, with D tentatively TRBD1 (5 bases). The clonotype was recovered from a woman aged 25 to 39 with acute COVID-19. The CDR3 DNA is TGTGCCAGCAGCTTGTGGGGCGCCGGTGTGGACAATGAGCAGTTCTTC. This translates into CASSLWGAGVDNEQFF.